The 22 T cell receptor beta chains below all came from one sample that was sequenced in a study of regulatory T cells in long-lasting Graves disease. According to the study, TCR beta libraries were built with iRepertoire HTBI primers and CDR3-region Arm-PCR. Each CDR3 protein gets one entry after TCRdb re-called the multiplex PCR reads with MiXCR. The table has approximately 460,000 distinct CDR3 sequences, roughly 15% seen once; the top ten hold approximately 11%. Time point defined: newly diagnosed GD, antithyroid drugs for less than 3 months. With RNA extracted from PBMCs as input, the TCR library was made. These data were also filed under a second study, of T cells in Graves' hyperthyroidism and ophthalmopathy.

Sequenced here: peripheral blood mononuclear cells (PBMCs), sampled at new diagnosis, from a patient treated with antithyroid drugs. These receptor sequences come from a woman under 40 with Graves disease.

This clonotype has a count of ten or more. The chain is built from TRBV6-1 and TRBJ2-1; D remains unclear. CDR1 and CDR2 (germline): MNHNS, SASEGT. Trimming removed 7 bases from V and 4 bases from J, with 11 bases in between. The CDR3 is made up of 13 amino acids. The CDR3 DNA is TGTGCCAGCACTAGAGCACCATACAATGAGCAGTTCTTC. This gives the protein CASTRAPYNEQFF.

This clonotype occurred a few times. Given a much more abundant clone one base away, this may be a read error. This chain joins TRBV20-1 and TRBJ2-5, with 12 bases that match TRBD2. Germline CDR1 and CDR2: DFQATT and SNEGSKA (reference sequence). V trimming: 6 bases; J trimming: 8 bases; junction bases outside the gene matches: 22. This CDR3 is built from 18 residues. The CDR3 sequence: CSAQRGLAGGPMEDTQYF. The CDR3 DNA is TGCAGTGCCCAGAGGGGGCTAGCGGGAGGGCCGATGGAGGATACCCAGTACTTC.

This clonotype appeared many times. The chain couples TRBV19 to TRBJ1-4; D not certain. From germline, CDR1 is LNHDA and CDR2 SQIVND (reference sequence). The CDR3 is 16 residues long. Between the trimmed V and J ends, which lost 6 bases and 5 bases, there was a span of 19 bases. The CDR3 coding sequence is TGTGCCAGTAGGAAGGACGGATTGGGCCCGAATGAAAAACTGTTTTTT. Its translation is CASRKDGLGPNEKLFF.

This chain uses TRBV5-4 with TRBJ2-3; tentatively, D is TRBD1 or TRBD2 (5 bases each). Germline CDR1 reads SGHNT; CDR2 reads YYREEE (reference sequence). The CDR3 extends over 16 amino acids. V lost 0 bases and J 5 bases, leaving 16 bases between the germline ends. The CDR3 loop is CASSLATGGVGDTQYF. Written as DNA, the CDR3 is TGTGCCAGCAGCTTGGCCACTGGGGGAGTTGGAGATACGCAGTATTTT.

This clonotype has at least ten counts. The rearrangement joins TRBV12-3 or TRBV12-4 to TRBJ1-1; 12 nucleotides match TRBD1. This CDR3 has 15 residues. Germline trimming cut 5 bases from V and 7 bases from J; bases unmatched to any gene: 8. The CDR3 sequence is CASSPSGTGGLEAFF. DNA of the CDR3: TGTGCCAGCAGTCCCTCCGGGACAGGGGGCCTTGAAGCTTTCTTT.

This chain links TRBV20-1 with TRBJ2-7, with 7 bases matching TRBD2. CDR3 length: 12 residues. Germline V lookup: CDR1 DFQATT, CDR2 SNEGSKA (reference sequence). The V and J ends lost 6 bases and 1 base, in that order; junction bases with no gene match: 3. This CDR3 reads CSAREGSYEQYF. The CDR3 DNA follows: TGCAGTGCCAGGGAGGGGTCCTACGAGCAGTACTTC.

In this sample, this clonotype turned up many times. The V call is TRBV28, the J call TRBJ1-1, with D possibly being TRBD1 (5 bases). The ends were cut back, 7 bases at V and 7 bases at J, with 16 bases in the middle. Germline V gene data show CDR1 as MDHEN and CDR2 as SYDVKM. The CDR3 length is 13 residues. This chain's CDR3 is CASTKGLRGEAFF. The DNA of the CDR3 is TGTGCCAGCACCAAGGGGCTTCGCGGTGAAGCTTTCTTT.

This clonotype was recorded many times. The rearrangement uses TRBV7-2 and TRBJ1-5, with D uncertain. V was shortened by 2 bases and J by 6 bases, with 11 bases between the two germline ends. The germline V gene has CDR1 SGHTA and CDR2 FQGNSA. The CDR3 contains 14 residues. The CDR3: CASSLLGPVQPQHF. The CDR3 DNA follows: TGTGCCAGCAGCTTACTCGGGCCGGTTCAGCCCCAGCATTTT.

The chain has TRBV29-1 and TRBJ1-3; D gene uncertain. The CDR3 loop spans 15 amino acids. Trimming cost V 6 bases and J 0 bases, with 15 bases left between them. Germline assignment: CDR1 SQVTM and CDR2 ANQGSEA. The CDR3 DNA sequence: TGCAGCGTCTGGACGGACGGAAGCTCTGGAAACACCATATATTTT. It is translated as CSVWTDGSSGNTIYF. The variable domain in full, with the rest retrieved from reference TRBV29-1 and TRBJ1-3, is SAVISQKPSRDICQRGTSLTIQCQVDSQVTMMFWYRQQPGQSLTLIATANQGSEATYESGFVIDKFPISRPNLTFSTLTVSNMSPEDSSIYLCSVWTDGSSGNTIYFGEGSWLTVV.

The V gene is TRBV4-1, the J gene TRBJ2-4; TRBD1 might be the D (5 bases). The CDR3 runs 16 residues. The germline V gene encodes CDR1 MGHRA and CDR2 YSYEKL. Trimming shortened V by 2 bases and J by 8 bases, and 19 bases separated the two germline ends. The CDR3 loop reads CASSQPKAPRTYIQYF. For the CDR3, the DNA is TGCGCCAGCAGCCAACCCAAAGCCCCCAGGACATACATTCAGTACTTC.

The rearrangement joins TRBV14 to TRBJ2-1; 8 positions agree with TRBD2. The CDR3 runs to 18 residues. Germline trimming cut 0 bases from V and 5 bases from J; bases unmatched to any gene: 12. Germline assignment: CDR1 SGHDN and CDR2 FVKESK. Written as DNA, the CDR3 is TGTGCCAGCAGCCAAGAGTGGATAGCGGGGAGGGTCCACAATGAGCAGTTCTTC. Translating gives CASSQEWIAGRVHNEQFF.

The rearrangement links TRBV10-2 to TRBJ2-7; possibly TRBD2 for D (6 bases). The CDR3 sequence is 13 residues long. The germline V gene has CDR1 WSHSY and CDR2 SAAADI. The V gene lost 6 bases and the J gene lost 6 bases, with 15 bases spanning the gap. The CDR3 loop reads CASRTGVNPEQYF. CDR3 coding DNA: TGCGCCAGCAGGACGGGGGTAAACCCCGAGCAGTACTTC.

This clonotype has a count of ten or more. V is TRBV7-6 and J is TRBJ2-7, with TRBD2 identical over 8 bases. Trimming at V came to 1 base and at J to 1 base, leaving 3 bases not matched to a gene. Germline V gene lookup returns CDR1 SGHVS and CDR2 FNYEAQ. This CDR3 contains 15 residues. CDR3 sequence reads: CASSLELAGSYEQYF. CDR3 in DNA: TGTGCCAGCAGCTTAGAGCTAGCGGGTTCCTACGAGCAGTACTTC.

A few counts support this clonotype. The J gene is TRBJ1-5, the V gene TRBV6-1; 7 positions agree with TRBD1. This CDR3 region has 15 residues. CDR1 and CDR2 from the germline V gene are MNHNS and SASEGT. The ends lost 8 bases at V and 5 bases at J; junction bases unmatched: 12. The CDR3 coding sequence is TGTGCCAGCGCGCCGGGACAGTTGTCTTATCAGCCCCAGCATTTT. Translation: CASAPGQLSYQPQHF.

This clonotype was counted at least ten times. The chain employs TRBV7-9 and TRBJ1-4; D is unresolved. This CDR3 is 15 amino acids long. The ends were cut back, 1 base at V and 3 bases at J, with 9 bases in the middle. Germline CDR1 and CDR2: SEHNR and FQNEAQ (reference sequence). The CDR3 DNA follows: TGTGCCAGCAGCTTAGGAGCCAGCCCTAATGAAAAACTGTTTTTT. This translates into CASSLGASPNEKLFF.

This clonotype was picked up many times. The CDR3 sequence: CATSLGTSGSTDTQYF. DNA of the CDR3: TGTGCCACCAGCTTGGGGACTAGCGGGAGCACAGATACGCAGTATTTT. The rearrangement uses TRBV15 and TRBJ2-3; 12 nucleotides agree with TRBD2. The CDR3 is made up of 16 amino acids. Germline lookup yields CDR1 LNHNV and CDR2 YYDKDF (reference sequence). Unmatched junction bases numbered 3, after V lost 5 bases and J lost 0 bases.

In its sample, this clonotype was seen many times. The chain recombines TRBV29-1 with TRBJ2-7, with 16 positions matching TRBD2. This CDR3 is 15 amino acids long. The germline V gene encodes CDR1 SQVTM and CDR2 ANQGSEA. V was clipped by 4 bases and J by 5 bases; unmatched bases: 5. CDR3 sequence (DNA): TGCAGCGTTGTGGGGACTAGCGGGAGGGCCCACGAGCAGTACTTC. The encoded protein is CSVVGTSGRAHEQYF.

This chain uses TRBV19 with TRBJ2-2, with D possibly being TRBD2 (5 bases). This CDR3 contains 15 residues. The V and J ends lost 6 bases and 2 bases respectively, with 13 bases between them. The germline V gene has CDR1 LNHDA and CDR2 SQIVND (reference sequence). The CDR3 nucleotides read TGTGCCAGTAGAACTCCGGGATATAACACCGGGGAGCTGTTTTTT. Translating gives CASRTPGYNTGELFF.

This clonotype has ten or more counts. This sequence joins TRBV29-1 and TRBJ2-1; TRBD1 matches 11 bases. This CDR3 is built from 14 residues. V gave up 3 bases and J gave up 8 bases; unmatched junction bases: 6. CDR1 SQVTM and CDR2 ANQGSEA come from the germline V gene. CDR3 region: CSVDTGTGGDEQFF. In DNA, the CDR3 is TGCAGCGTTGATACTGGGACAGGGGGGGATGAGCAGTTCTTC.

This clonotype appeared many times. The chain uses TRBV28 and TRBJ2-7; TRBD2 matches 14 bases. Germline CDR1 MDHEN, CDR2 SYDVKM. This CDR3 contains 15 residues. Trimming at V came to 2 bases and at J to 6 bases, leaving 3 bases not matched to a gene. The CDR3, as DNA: TGTGCCAGCAGTTTACGTGGACTAGCGGGAGGCGAGCAGTACTTC. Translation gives CASSLRGLAGGEQYF. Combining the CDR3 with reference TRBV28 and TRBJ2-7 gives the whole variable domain DVKVTQSSRYLVKRTGEKVFLECVQDMDHENMFWYRQDPGLGLRLIYFSYDVKMKEKGDIPEGYSVSREKKERFSLILESASTNQTSMYLCASSLRGLAGGEQYFGPGTRLTVT.

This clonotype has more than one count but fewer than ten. The CDR3 loop reads CASKLAGAMYF. The CDR3 DNA sequence: TGTGCCAGTAAGCTAGCGGGAGCTATGTACTTC. The V gene is TRBV19, the J gene TRBJ2-7, with TRBD2 identical over 10 bases. Germline lookup yields CDR1 LNHDA and CDR2 SQIVND (reference sequence). Trimming at V came to 7 bases and at J to 12 bases, leaving 6 bases not matched to a gene. The CDR3 contains 11 residues.

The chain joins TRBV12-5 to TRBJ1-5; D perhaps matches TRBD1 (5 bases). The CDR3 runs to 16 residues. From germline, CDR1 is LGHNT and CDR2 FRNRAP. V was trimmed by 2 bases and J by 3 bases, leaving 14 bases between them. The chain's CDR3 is CASGLRTQGDNQPQHF. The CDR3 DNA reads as TGTGCTAGTGGTTTGAGGACCCAAGGGGACAATCAGCCCCAGCATTTT.